The 26 T cell receptor beta chains presented below share a single source sample, sequenced in a study of read filtering for tumor transcriptome and immune sequencing. Molecular barcoded adaptors covering alpha/delta and beta/gamma chains were used on approximately 400 ng RNA. MiXCR was run by TCRdb on the reads, yielding one entry per CDR3 protein. The repertoire holds approximately 150,000 distinct CDR3 sequences, about 12% seen once, with 6.5% to 9% in the top ten. The sequenced sample was a population of CD138-negative cells sorted from bone marrow. These receptors all stem from a donor aged 40 or older with multiple myeloma.

DNA of the CDR3: TGTGCCAGCAGCCAAGACCTGGACAGGGTCGACGGAAACACCATATATTTT. Protein: CASSQDLDRVDGNTIYF. The chain recombines TRBV14 with TRBJ1-3; 8 bases map to TRBD1. The V segment lost 0 bases and the J segment 4 bases; nucleotides outside the gene matches: 8. There are 17 residues in the CDR3. Germline V gene data show CDR1 as SGHDN and CDR2 as FVKESK. The entire variable domain, with the rest obtained from reference TRBV14 and TRBJ1-3, is as follows: EAGVTQFPSHSVIEKGQTVTLRCDPISGHDNLYWYRRVMGKEIKFLLHFVKESKQDESGMPNNRFLAERTGGTYSTLKVQPAELEDSGVYFCASSQDLDRVDGNTIYFGEGSWLTVV.

The V call is TRBV20-1, the J call TRBJ1-1, with a possible D match to TRBD1 (5 bases). With 5 bases removed from V and 11 bases from J, the gap between germline ends came to 21 bases. This CDR3 region has 13 residues. Germline V CDR1 and CDR2: DFQATT, SNEGSKA (reference sequence). CDR3 amino acids: CSAAGEAGEGAFF. The CDR3 nucleotides are TGCAGTGCTGCCGGAGAGGCCGGGGAGGGGGCTTTCTTT.

There are a few counts of this clonotype. V usage is TRBV7-9 and J usage is TRBJ2-7; no clear D gene. In germline, CDR1 is SEHNR, CDR2 FQNEAQ (reference sequence). This CDR3 contains 13 residues. V was shortened by 3 bases and J by 0 bases, with 6 bases between the two germline ends. CDR3 in DNA: TGTGCCAGCAGCTTGGGAATCTCCTACGAGCAGTACTTC. This sequence encodes CASSLGISYEQYF.

In its sample, this clonotype was seen many times. The chain carries TRBV15 and TRBJ2-2; no reliable D call. This CDR3 region has 12 residues. CDR1 and CDR2 (germline): LNHNV, YYDKDF (reference sequence). V was shortened by 5 bases and J by 6 bases, with 7 bases between the two germline ends. The CDR3 nucleotides are TGTGCCACCAGCTCGCAGTCCGGGGAGCTGTTTTTT. Translated, it gives CATSSQSGELFF. Based on the CDR3 plus reference TRBV15 and TRBJ2-2, the full variable domain is DAMVIQNPRYQVTQFGKPVTLSCSQTLNHNVMYWYQQKSSQAPKLLFHYYDKDFNNEADTPDNFQSRRPNTSFCFLDIRSPGLGDTAMYLCATSSQSGELFFGEGSRLTVL.

This clonotype was observed at least ten times. This sequence joins TRBV6-2 or TRBV6-3 and TRBJ2-2, with TRBD2 matching over 9 bases. The CDR3 totals 15 residues. The V and J ends lost 6 bases and 2 bases, in that order; junction bases with no gene match: 4. Per the germline V gene, CDR1 is MNHEY and CDR2 is SVGEGT. CDR3 sequence: CASSPTSGNTGELFF. The CDR3, as DNA: TGTGCCAGCAGCCCGACTAGCGGTAACACCGGGGAGCTGTTTTTT.

This clonotype was seen ten or more times. This chain connects TRBV7-9 to TRBJ2-5; D is uncertain. V was clipped by 2 bases and J by 1 base, with 5 bases between them. The CDR3 runs to 13 residues. From germline, CDR1 is SEHNR and CDR2 FQNEAQ (reference sequence). This chain's CDR3 is CASSLPFQETQYF. The CDR3 bases are TGTGCCAGCAGCTTACCCTTCCAAGAGACCCAGTACTTC.

This clonotype occurred many times. The rearrangement uses TRBV10-3 and TRBJ2-1, with TRBD1 as a possible D gene (5 bases). V was pared by 0 bases and J by 13 bases, with 10 bases between. This CDR3 is 12 amino acids long. Germline V lookup: CDR1 ENHRY, CDR2 SYGVKD. The CDR3 DNA follows: TGTGCCATCAGTGAGTCTAGGGGAAGACAGTTCTTC. This translates into CAISESRGRQFF.

Ten or more counts support this clonotype. The chain links TRBV12-3 or TRBV12-4 to TRBJ2-7; 9 nucleotides match TRBD1. This CDR3 comprises 14 residues. The ends lost 6 bases at V and 4 bases at J; junction bases unmatched: 7. CDR3 nucleotide sequence: TGTGCCAGCAGCTACCGGGACAGGGTTTACGAGCAGTACTTC. The encoded protein is CASSYRDRVYEQYF.

As concerns this clonotype: A far larger clone is one base from this, pointing to a likely read error. This chain links TRBV20-1 with TRBJ2-7; either TRBD1 or TRBD2 may fit D (5 bases each). Trimming shortened V by 5 bases and J by 7 bases, and 21 bases separated the two germline ends. The CDR3 is made up of 14 amino acids. CDR1 and CDR2 from the germline V gene are DFQATT and SNEGSKA (reference sequence). CDR3 loop: CSAPHRGRGNEQYF. The DNA for the CDR3 is TGCAGTGCTCCCCATCGGGGAAGGGGCAATGAGCAGTACTTC.

The sample holds many counts of this clonotype. The rearrangement uses TRBV20-1 and TRBJ1-2; D may be TRBD1 (5 bases). Trimming removed 0 bases at V and 4 bases at J, with 18 bases between. This CDR3 spans 16 amino acids. In germline, CDR1 is DFQATT, CDR2 SNEGSKA (reference sequence). The CDR3 protein is CSARDFSPGGPYGYTF. CDR3 nucleotide sequence: TGCAGTGCTAGAGACTTCAGCCCCGGGGGTCCCTATGGCTACACCTTC.

This clonotype was observed many times. The chain carries TRBV10-2 and TRBJ2-1; D is perhaps TRBD1 or TRBD2 (6 bases each). Germline V CDR1 and CDR2: WSHSY, SAAADI. V lost 6 bases to trimming and J lost 2 bases, with 14 bases between them. The CDR3 extends over 15 amino acids. As DNA, the CDR3 is TGCGCCAGCAGCCAGGGGACTCTTGCCTACAATGAGCAGTTCTTC. It codes for CASSQGTLAYNEQFF.

In its sample, this clonotype was seen many times. This rearrangement joins TRBV20-1 to TRBJ2-3; a weak D match, TRBD2 (5 bases). The CDR3 is made up of 12 amino acids. Germline-derived CDR1 and CDR2 are DFQATT and SNEGSKA (reference sequence). Trimming took off 6 bases at V and 2 bases at J, with 9 bases between the two ends. In DNA, the CDR3 is TGCAGTGCCCCCGGGGACACAGATACGCAGTATTTT. Translation gives CSAPGDTDTQYF.

CDR3 in DNA: TGTGCCAGCAGCTTTGGAGGGGGCGACGAGACCCAGTACTTC. Translating gives CASSFGGGDETQYF. This sequence joins TRBV7-2 and TRBJ2-5; tentative D call: TRBD1 (7 bases). With 3 bases removed from V and 5 bases from J, the gap between germline ends came to 13 bases. Germline CDR1 reads SGHTA; CDR2 reads FQGNSA. The CDR3 consists of 14 residues.

The sample holds a few counts of this clonotype. V and J are TRBV5-4 and TRBJ1-2, with D possibly matching TRBD1 (5 bases). Germline CDR1 reads SGHNT; CDR2 reads YYREEE (reference sequence). With 5 bases removed from V and 4 bases from J, the gap between germline ends came to 12 bases. The CDR3 totals 13 residues. The CDR3 reads CASRFERGYGYTF. Here the CDR3 DNA reads TGTGCCAGCAGGTTCGAGAGGGGCTATGGCTACACCTTC. The variable domain in full, with the rest retrieved from reference TRBV5-4 and TRBJ1-2, is ETGVTQSPTHLIKTRGQQVTLRCSSQSGHNTVSWYQQALGQGPQFIFQYYREEENGRGNFPPRFSGLQFPNYSSELNVNALELDDSALYLCASRFERGYGYTFGSGTRLTVV.

This clonotype was detected many times. The rearrangement uses TRBV12-5 and TRBJ2-1; D gene unclear. CDR3 length equals 12 residues. Germline CDR1 reads LGHNT; CDR2 reads FRNRAP. The V and J ends lost 6 bases and 3 bases respectively, with 6 bases between them. CDR3 DNA sequence: TGTGCTAGTGGGAAAGGCTACAATGAGCAGTTCTTC. Translated, it gives CASGKGYNEQFF.

This clonotype was seen many times. This rearrangement joins TRBV20-1 to TRBJ1-5; 11 nucleotides agree with TRBD1. This CDR3 has 15 residues. CDR1 is DFQATT, CDR2 SNEGSKA, per germline (reference sequence). Trimming cost V 3 bases and J 11 bases; bases outside gene matches: 12. CDR3 region: CSASSRDRGRMTQHF. In DNA, the CDR3 is TGCAGTGCTAGTTCCCGGGACAGGGGGAGGATGACCCAGCATTTT.

This clonotype was counted ten times or more. This chain connects TRBV7-8 to TRBJ2-5, with D perhaps given as TRBD1 or TRBD2 (5 bases each). CDR1 and CDR2 (germline): SGHVS, FQNEAQ. The ends were cut back, 5 bases at V and 0 bases at J, with 10 bases in the middle. The CDR3 runs 14 residues. The CDR3 DNA reads TGTGCCAGCAGCCGCCCGGGACACCAAGAGACCCAGTACTTC. It codes for CASSRPGHQETQYF.

This clonotype has ten or more counts. This chain uses TRBV7-8 with TRBJ1-2; the D is unclear. V gave up 1 base and J gave up 10 bases, with 13 bases separating them. The CDR3 sequence is 13 residues long. Germline V lookup: CDR1 SGHVS, CDR2 FQNEAQ. The chain's CDR3 is CASSLEEGLSYTF. The CDR3 DNA sequence: TGTGCCAGCAGCTTAGAGGAAGGACTCTCCTACACCTTC.

This clonotype occurred many times. The J gene is TRBJ2-5, the V gene TRBV24-1; TRBD2 might be the D (5 bases). Germline CDR1 and CDR2: KGHDR and SFDVKD. V lost 4 bases, J lost 2 bases, and 10 bases lay in between. This CDR3 contains 14 residues. This CDR3 reads CATSDRTSQETQYF. Here the CDR3 DNA reads TGTGCCACCAGTGACCGGACTTCTCAAGAGACCCAGTACTTC.

This clonotype was counted ten times or more. The chain joins TRBV30 to TRBJ1-5, with D uncertain. The CDR3 spans 13 residues. V lost 6 bases, J lost 3 bases, and 12 bases lay in between. Looked up from germline, CDR1 is GTSNPN and CDR2 is SVGIG (reference sequence). DNA of the CDR3: TGTGCCTGCTCCGGGAGTTCCAATCAGCCCCAGCATTTT. The encoded protein is CACSGSSNQPQHF.

The rearrangement uses TRBV6-2 or TRBV6-3 and TRBJ1-1; 9 bases are shared with TRBD1. CDR3 length: 14 residues. Losses at the gene ends were 6 bases for V and 6 bases for J; bases not matched to a gene: 8. Germline V gene sequence: CDR1 MNHEY, CDR2 SVGEGT. CDR3 amino acids: CASSRGQGYAEAFF. CDR3 coding DNA: TGTGCCAGCAGCCGAGGACAGGGGTACGCTGAAGCTTTCTTT.

In this sample, this clonotype turned up a few times. This sequence joins TRBV19 and TRBJ2-2; TRBD1 matches at 9 bases. The junction had 9 bases not matched to a gene; V was cut back by 5 bases and J by 5 bases. CDR1 LNHDA and CDR2 SQIVND come from the germline V gene (reference sequence). The CDR3 is made up of 16 amino acids. The CDR3 loop is CASSPTGTGRTGELFF. The CDR3, as DNA: TGTGCCAGTAGTCCTACAGGGACAGGGAGGACCGGGGAGCTGTTTTTT. The entire variable domain, with the rest obtained from reference TRBV19 and TRBJ2-2, is as follows: DGGITQSPKYLFRKEGQNVTLSCEQNLNHDAMYWYRQDPGQGLRLIYYSQIVNDFQKGDIAEGYSVSREKKESFPLTVTSAQKNPTAFYLCASSPTGTGRTGELFFGEGSRLTVL.

This clonotype was counted ten times or more. The chain employs TRBV7-2 and TRBJ2-1; unclear D gene. The germline V gene encodes CDR1 SGHTA and CDR2 FQGNSA. V lost 5 bases and J 8 bases, leaving 10 bases between the germline ends. The length of the CDR3 is 12 residues. The CDR3: CASSLKIHEQFF. DNA for the CDR3: TGTGCCAGCAGCCTAAAGATCCATGAGCAGTTCTTC.

Regarding this clonotype: A read error is possible here, since a much larger clone lies one base away. The V call is TRBV19, the J call TRBJ2-7, with 8 bases fitting TRBD1. The CDR3 has 14 amino acids. Germline V gives CDR1 LNHDA, CDR2 SQIVND (reference sequence). The CDR3 protein is CAGSTGTGSYEQYF. As DNA, the CDR3 is TGTGCCGGTAGCACCGGGACAGGATCCTACGAGCAGTACTTC.

Many counts were recorded for this clonotype. CDR3 sequence (DNA): TGCGCCAGCGACACAGGCTTTGGTGGCTACACAGATACGCAGTATTTT. It codes for CASDTGFGGYTDTQYF. The chain combines TRBV5-1 with TRBJ2-3, with TRBD1 as a possible D gene (5 bases). This CDR3 region has 16 residues. Germline CDR1 SGHRS, CDR2 YFSETQ. The V end was cut by 7 bases, the J end by 2 bases, with 20 bases between.

The table lists this clonotype with many counts. The chain joins TRBV19 to TRBJ1-6, with unresolved D. With 1 base removed from V and 8 bases from J, the gap between germline ends came to 12 bases. Germline V lookup: CDR1 LNHDA, CDR2 SQIVND (reference sequence). This CDR3 is 15 amino acids long. CDR3 residues: CASSIVKGGYSPLHF. In DNA, the CDR3 is TGTGCCAGTAGTATAGTAAAGGGTGGCTATTCACCCCTCCACTTT.